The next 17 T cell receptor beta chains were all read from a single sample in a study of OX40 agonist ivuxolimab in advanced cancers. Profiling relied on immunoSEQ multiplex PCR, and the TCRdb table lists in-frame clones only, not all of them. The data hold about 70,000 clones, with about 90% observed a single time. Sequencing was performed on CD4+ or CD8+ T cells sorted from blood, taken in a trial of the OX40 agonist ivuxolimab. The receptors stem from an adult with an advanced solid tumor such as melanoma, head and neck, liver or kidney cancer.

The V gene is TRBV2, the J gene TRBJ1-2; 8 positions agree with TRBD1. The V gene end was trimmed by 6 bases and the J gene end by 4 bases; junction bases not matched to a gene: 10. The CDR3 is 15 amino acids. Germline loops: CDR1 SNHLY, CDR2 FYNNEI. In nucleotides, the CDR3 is TGTGCCAGCAGAACGACAGGGGCCCTTTTCTATGGCTACACCTTC. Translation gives CASRTTGALFYGYTF.

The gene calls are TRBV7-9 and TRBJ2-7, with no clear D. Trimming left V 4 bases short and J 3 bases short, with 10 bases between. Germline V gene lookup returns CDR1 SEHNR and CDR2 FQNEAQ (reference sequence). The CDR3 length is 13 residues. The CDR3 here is CASSSIGDYEQYF. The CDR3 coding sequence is TGTGCCAGCAGCTCCATTGGGGACTACGAGCAGTACTTC.

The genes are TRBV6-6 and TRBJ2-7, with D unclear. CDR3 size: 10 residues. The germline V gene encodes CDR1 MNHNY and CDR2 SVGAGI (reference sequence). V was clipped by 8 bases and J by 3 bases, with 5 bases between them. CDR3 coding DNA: TGTGCCAGCGGGTACTACGAGCAGTACTTC. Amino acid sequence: CASGYYEQYF.

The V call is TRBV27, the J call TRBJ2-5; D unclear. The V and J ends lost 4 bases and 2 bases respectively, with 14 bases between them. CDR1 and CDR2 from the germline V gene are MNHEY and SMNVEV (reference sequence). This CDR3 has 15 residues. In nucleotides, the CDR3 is TGTGCCAGCAGTTCCCTGGGCGGTGGTCAAGAGACCCAGTACTTC. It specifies CASSSLGGGQETQYF.

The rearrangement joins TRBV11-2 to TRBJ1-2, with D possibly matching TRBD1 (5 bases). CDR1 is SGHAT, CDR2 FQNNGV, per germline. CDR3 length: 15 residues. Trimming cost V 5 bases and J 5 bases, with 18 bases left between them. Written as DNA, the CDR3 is TGTGCCAGCAGCCCGACTGGGACGCAAGTTTATGGCTACACCTTC. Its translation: CASSPTGTQVYGYTF.

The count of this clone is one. The CDR3 region has the DNA TGTGCCAGCAGTGAAAAAAGTACAGGGGAAATCAGCACAGATACGCAGTATTTT. Its translation: CASSEKSTGEISTDTQYF. The rearrangement uses TRBV6-1 and TRBJ2-3; TRBD1 matches at 7 bases. The J segment lost 0 bases and the V segment lost 2 bases, leaving 11 bases of the junction unmatched. Germline CDR1 MNHNS, CDR2 SASEGT. This CDR3 is 18 amino acids long.

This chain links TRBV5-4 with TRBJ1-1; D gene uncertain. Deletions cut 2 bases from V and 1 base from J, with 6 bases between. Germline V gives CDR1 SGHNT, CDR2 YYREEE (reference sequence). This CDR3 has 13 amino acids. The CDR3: CASSFPANTEAFF. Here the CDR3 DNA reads TGTGCCAGCAGCTTTCCTGCGAACACTGAAGCTTTCTTT.

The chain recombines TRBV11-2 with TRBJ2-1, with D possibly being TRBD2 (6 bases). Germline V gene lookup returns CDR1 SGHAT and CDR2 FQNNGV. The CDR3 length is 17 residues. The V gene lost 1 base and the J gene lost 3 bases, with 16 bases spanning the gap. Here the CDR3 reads CASSLAIGGVGYNEQFF. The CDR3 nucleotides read TGTGCCAGCAGCTTAGCCATCGGGGGTGTTGGCTACAATGAGCAGTTCTTC.

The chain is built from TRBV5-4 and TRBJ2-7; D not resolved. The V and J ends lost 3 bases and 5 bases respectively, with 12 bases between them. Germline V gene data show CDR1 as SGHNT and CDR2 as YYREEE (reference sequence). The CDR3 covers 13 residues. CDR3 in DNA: TGTGCCAGCAGCTCCCCCACCGCGGACGAGCAGTACTTC. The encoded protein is CASSSPTADEQYF.

The CDR3 DNA reads as TGTGCCAGCAGTGAAAGGGCTGAAGCTTTCTTT. It is translated as CASSERAEAFF. The rearrangement links TRBV2 to TRBJ1-1; no clear D gene. Germline loops: CDR1 SNHLY, CDR2 FYNNEI. The CDR3 runs to 11 residues. With 2 bases removed from V and 6 bases from J, the gap between germline ends came to 4 bases.

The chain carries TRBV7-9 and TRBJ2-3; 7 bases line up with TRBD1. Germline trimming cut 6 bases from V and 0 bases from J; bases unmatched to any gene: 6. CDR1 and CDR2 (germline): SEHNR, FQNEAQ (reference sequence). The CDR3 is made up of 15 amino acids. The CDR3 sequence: CASSREGQSTDTQYF. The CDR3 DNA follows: TGTGCCAGCAGTCGCGAGGGACAGAGCACAGATACGCAGTATTTT.

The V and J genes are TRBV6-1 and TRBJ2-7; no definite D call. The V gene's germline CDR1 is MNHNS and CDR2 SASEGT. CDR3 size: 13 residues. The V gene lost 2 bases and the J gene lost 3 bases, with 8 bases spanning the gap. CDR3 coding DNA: TGTGCCAGCAGTGAATCCGGCAGCTACGAGCAGTACTTC. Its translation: CASSESGSYEQYF.

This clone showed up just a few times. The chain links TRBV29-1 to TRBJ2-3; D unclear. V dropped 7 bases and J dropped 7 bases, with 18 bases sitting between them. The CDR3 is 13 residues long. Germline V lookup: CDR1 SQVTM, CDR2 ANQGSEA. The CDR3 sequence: CSAGSADTNTQYF. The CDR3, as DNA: TGCAGCGCCGGCTCCGCCGACACGAATACGCAGTATTTT.

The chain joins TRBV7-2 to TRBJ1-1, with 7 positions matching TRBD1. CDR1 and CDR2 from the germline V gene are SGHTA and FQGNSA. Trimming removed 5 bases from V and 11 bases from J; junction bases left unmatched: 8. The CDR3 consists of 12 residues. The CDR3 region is CASSRQGFGAFF. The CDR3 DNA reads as TGTGCCAGCAGCAGACAGGGTTTTGGTGCTTTCTTT.

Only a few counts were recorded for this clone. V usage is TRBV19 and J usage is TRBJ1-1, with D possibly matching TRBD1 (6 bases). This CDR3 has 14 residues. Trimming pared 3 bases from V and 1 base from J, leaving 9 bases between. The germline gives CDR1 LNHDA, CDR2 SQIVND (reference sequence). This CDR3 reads CASSILQGNTEAFF. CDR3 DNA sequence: TGTGCCAGTAGTATTCTACAGGGGAACACTGAAGCTTTCTTT.

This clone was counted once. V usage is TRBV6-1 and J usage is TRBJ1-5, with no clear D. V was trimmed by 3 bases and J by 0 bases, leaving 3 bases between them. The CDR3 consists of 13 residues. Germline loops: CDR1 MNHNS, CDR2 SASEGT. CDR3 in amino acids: CASSDNSNQPQHF. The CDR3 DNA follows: TGTGCCAGCAGTGATAATAGCAATCAGCCCCAGCATTTT.

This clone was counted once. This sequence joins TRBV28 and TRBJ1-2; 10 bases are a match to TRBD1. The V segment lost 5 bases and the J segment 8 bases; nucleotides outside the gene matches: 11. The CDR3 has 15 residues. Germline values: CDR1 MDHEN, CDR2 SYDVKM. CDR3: CASSAAGTGARGYTF. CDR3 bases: TGTGCCAGCAGTGCCGCCGGGACAGGGGCTCGCGGCTACACCTTC.